This T cell receptor (beta chain) is drawn from a study of blood T cell repertoires in COVID-19. This study enrolled people aged about 18 to 95 from about 24 US geographic areas. The germline V gene encodes CDR1 MNHEY and CDR2 SMNVEV (reference sequence). The CDR3 runs 17 residues. V was pared by 5 bases and J by 0 bases, with 18 bases between. TCRdb's table, derived via immunoSEQ multiplex PCR, lists solely in-frame clones and lacks some. The repertoire has roughly 250,000 clones, approximately 83% of them found once; the top ten carry 1.5% to 2%. The J gene is TRBJ2-3, the V gene TRBV27, with D perhaps TRBD2 (6 bases). The TCR originated in a woman aged 50 to 60 who had recovered from COVID-19. What was sequenced was PBMCs or T cells enriched from blood (not recorded which). CDR3 DNA: TGTGCCAGCAGTCAATACCGCGGGACTTCTAGCACAGATACGCAGTATTTT. It specifies CASSQYRGTSSTDTQYF.